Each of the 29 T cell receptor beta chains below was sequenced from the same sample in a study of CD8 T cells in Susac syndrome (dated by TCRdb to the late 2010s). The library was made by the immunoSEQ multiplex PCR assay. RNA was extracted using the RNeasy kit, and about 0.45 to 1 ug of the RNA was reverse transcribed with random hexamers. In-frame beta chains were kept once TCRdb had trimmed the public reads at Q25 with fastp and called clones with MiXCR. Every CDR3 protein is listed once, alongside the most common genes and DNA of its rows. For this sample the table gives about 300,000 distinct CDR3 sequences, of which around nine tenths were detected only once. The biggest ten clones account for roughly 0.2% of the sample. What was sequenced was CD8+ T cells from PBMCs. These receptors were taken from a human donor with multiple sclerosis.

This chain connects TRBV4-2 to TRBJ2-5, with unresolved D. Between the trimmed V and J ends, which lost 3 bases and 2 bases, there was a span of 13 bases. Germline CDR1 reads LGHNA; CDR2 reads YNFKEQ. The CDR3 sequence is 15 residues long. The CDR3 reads CASSQPGEPQETQYF. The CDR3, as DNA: TGTGCCAGCAGCCAGCCAGGAGAACCGCAAGAGACCCAGTACTTC.

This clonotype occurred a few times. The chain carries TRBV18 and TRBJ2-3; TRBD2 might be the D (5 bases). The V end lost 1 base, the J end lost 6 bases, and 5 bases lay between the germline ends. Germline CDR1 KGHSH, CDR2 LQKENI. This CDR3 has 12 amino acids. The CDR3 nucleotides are TGTGCCAGCTCACCACGAGGGGATACGCAGTATTTT. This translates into CASSPRGDTQYF.

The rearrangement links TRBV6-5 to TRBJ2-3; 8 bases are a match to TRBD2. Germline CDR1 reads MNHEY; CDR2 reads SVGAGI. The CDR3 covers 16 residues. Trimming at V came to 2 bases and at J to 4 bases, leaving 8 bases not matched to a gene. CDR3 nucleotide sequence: TGTGCCAGCAGTTACGGGTCGGGGGGGCCCGCAGATACGCAGTATTTT. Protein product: CASSYGSGGPADTQYF.

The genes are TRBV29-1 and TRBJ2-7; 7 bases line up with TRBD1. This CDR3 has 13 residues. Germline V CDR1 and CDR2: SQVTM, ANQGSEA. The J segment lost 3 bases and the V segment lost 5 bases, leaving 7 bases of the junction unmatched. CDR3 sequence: CSVTTGQNYEQYF. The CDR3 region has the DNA TGCAGCGTTACGACAGGGCAAAACTACGAGCAGTACTTC.

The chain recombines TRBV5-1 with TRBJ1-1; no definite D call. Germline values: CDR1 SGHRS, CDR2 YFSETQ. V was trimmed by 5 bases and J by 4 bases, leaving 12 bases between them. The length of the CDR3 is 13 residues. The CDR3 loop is CASRGMSGTEAFF. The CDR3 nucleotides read TGCGCCAGCAGGGGAATGTCGGGCACTGAAGCTTTCTTT.

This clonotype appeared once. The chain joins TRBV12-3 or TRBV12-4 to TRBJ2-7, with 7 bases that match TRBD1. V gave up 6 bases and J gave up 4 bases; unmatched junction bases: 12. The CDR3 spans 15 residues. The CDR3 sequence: CASSDPGTDTYEQYF. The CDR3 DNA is TGTGCCAGCAGCGACCCCGGGACAGACACATACGAGCAGTACTTC.

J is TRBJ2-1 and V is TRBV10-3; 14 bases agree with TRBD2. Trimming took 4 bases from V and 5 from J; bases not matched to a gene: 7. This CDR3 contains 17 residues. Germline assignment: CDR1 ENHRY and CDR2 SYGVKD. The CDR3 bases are TGTGCCATCAGTGGACTAGCGGGGGGGCCGGTGGACAATGAGCAGTTCTTC. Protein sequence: CAISGLAGGPVDNEQFF.

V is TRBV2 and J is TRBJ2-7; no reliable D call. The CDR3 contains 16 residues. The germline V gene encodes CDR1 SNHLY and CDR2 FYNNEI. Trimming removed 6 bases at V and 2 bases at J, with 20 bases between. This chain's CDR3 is CASSGSQQEWPYEQYF. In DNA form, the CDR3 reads TGTGCCAGCAGCGGCTCGCAGCAAGAGTGGCCCTACGAGCAGTACTTC. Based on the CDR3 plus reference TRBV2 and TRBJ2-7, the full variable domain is EPEVTQTPSHQVTQMGQEVILRCVPISNHLYFYWYRQILGQKVEFLVSFYNNEISEKSEIFDDQFSVERPDGSNFTLKIRSTKLEDSAMYFCASSGSQQEWPYEQYFGPGTRLTVT.

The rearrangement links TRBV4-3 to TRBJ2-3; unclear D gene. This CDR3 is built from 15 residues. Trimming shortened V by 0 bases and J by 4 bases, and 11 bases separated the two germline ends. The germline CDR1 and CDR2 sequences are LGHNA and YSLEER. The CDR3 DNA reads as TGCGCCAGCAGCCAAGATCGGATGGGTGCAGATACGCAGTATTTT. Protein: CASSQDRMGADTQYF.

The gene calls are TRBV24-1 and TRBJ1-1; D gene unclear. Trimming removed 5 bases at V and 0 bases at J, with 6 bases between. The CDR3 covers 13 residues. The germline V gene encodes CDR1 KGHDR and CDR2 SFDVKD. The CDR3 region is CATSVGLNTEAFF. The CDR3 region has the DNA TGTGCCACCAGTGTCGGCCTGAACACTGAAGCTTTCTTT.

The CDR3 reads CSVEIYGPSGANVLTF. The CDR3 DNA reads TGCAGCGTTGAAATTTACGGCCCCTCTGGGGCCAACGTCCTGACTTTC. V and J are TRBV29-1 and TRBJ2-6; D gene unclear. Trimming cost V 2 bases and J 0 bases, with 11 bases left between them. CDR1 is SQVTM, CDR2 ANQGSEA, per germline. The CDR3 runs to 16 residues.

CDR3 DNA sequence: TGTGCCTGGAGAAGACAGGCCGGAACTGAAGCTTTCTTT. Protein product: CAWRRQAGTEAFF. The chain couples TRBV30 to TRBJ1-1, with D tentatively TRBD1 (6 bases). There are 13 residues in the CDR3. Trimming left V 3 bases short and J 5 bases short, with 13 bases between. Germline V lookup: CDR1 GTSNPN, CDR2 SVGIG (reference sequence).

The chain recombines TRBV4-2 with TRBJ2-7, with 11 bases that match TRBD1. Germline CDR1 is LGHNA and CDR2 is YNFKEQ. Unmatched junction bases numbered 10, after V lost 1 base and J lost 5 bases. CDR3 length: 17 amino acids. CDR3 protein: CASSQGAPRTGGDEQYF. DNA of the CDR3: TGTGCCAGCAGCCAAGGGGCACCAAGGACAGGGGGCGACGAGCAGTACTTC.

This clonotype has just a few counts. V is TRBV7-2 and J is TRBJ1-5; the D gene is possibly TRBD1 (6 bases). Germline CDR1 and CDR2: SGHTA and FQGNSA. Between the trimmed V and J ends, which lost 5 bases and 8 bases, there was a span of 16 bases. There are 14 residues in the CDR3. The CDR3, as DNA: TGTGCCAGCAGCGGACTTCGGGGGGCTAAGCCCCAGCATTTT. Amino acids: CASSGLRGAKPQHF.

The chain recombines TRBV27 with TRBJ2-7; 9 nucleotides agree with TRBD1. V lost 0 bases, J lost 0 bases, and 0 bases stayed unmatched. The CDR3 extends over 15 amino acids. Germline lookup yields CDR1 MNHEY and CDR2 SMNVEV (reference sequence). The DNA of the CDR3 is TGTGCCAGCAGTTTATCGGGACAGGGCTCCTACGAGCAGTACTTC. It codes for CASSLSGQGSYEQYF.

The DNA for the CDR3 is TGCAGTGCTAGAGGCTTGGGCCAGAGTTCTGGAAACACCATATATTTT. Translating it yields CSARGLGQSSGNTIYF. The V call is TRBV20-1, the J call TRBJ1-3; the D is unclear. The CDR3 runs 16 residues. V lost 1 base, J lost 1 base, and 14 bases lay in between. The germline V gene has CDR1 DFQATT and CDR2 SNEGSKA (reference sequence).

The CDR3 DNA is TGTGCCAGCAGTGAACGGGGCGGCAATCAGCCCCAGCATTTT. It yields the protein CASSERGGNQPQHF. The rearrangement links TRBV2 to TRBJ1-5; a weak D match, TRBD1 (5 bases). Trimming took off 2 bases at V and 2 bases at J, with 7 bases between the two ends. CDR3 length: 14 residues. Germline CDR1 and CDR2: SNHLY and FYNNEI.

The CDR3 region has the DNA TGTGCCAGCAGCCAAGTGCCCGGGACTAGCGGGAGGGGGCAAGAGACCCAGTACTTC. This encodes CASSQVPGTSGRGQETQYF. The chain uses TRBV4-2 and TRBJ2-5; 16 bases match TRBD2. CDR3 length: 19 residues. Germline CDR1 LGHNA, CDR2 YNFKEQ. The V and J ends lost 1 base and 2 bases, in that order; junction bases with no gene match: 7.

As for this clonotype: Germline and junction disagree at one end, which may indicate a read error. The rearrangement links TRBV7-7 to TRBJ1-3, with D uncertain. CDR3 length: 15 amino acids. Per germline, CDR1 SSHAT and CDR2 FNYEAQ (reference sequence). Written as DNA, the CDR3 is TGTGCTAGCAGCAAGGACTCCTCCTCTGGAAACACCATATATTTT. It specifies CASSKDSSSGNTIYF.

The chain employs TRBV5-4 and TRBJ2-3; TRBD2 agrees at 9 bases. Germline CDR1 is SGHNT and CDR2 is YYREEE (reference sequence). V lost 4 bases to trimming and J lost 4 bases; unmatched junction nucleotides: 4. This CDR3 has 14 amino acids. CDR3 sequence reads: CASSPGLAADTQYF. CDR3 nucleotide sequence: TGTGCCAGCAGCCCGGGACTAGCAGCAGATACGCAGTATTTT.

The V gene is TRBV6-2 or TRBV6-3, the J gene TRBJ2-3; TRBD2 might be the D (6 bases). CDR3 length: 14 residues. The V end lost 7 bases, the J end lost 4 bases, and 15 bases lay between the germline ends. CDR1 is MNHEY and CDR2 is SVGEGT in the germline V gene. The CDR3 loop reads CASTAGLEADTQYF. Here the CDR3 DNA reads TGTGCCAGCACCGCGGGGCTAGAGGCAGATACGCAGTATTTT.

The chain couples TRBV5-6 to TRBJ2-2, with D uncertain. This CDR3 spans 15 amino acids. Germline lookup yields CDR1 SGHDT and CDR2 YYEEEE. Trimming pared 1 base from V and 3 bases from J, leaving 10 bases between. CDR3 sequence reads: CASSLRQVYTGELFF. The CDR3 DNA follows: TGTGCCAGCAGCTTGCGTCAGGTTTACACCGGGGAGCTGTTTTTT. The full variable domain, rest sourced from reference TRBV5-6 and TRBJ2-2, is DAGVTQSPTHLIKTRGQQVTLRCSPKSGHDTVSWYQQALGQGPQFIFQYYEEEERQRGNFPDRFSGHQFPNYSSELNVNALLLGDSALYLCASSLRQVYTGELFFGEGSRLTVL.

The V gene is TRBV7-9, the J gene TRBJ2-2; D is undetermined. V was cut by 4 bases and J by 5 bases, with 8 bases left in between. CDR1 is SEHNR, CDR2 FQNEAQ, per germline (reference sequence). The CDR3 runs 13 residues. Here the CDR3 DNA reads TGTGCCAGCAGCTCCTTTTGGACCGGGGAGCTGTTTTTT. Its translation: CASSSFWTGELFF.

The CDR3 nucleotides read TGCGCCAGCAGCTTCTACAGGACTAGCGGGGTGGCAGATACGCAGTATTTT. Encoded protein: CASSFYRTSGVADTQYF. V is TRBV5-1 and J is TRBJ2-3, with TRBD2 matching 12 bases. This CDR3 region has 17 residues. Trimming cost V 2 bases and J 4 bases; bases outside gene matches: 8. Germline CDR1 SGHRS, CDR2 YFSETQ.

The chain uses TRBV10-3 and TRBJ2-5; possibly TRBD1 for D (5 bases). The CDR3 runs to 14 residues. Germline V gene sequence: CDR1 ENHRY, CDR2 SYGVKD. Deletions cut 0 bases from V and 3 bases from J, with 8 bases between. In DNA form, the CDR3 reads TGTGCCATCAGTGAGTCGGGCAGGGAAGAGACCCAGTACTTC. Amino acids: CAISESGREETQYF.

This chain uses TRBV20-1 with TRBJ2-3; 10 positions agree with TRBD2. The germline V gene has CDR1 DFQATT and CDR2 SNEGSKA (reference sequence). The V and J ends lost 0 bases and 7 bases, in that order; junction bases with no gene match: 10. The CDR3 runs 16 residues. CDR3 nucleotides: TGCAGTGCTAGAGACCAGCGGGAGGGGACTACAAATACGCAGTATTTT. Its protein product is CSARDQREGTTNTQYF.

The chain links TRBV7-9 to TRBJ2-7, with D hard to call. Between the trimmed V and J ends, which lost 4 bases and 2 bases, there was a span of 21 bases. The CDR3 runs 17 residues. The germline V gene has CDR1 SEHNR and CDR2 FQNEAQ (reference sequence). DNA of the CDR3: TGTGCCAGCAGCTACTCCCTAGAAGGGCATAGGACCTACGAGCAGTACTTC. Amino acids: CASSYSLEGHRTYEQYF.

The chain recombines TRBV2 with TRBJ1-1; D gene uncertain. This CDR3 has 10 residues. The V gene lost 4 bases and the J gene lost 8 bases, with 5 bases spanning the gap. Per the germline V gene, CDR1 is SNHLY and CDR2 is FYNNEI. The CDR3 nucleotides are TGTGCCAGCAGTGCAGCCGAAGCTTTCTTT. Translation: CASSAAEAFF.

The CDR3, as DNA: TGTGCCAGCAGCGAGGGACTAGCGGGGAGCATAAACAATGAGCAGTTCTTC. This codes for CASSEGLAGSINNEQFF. The V and J genes are TRBV5-6 and TRBJ2-1; 13 bases are a match to TRBD2. The CDR3 length is 17 residues. Germline CDR1 is SGHDT and CDR2 is YYEEEE. The V gene end was trimmed by 4 bases and the J gene end by 5 bases; junction bases not matched to a gene: 9.